This TCR beta chain emerged from a study of blood T cells in healthy people across ages. This clonotype was detected only a few times. The antigen remains undetermined. Overall study results and limits: Possibly, changes in expanded clonotypes were confounded because donor CMV status was unknown.

The use of a sample-barcoded 5' primer and a J-beta primer mix characterized a second PCR of roughly 7 to 11 cycles. TCRdb re-called the 5' RACE reads through MiXCR, storing one row per CDR3 protein. The table lists roughly 1.9 million distinct CDR3 sequences, roughly two fifths of them singletons. CDR3 length equals 15 residues. V gave up 3 bases and J gave up 4 bases; unmatched junction bases: 7. The material sequenced was blood. The clonotype was recovered from a human donor in good health. The V gene is TRBV12-3 or TRBV12-4, the J gene TRBJ2-7, with 9 bases identical to TRBD1. CDR3 in amino acids: CASSFMGQGTYEQYF. CDR3 DNA: TGTGCCAGCAGTTTTATGGGACAGGGCACTTACGAGCAGTACTTC.